This T cell receptor beta chain was retrieved from a study of T cells in Graves' hyperthyroidism and ophthalmopathy. The ends were cut back, 1 base at V and 6 bases at J, with 10 bases in the middle. The CDR3 consists of 13 residues. CDR1 is SGHNT and CDR2 is YYREEE in the germline V gene (reference sequence). The investigators amplified TCR beta CDR3 regions from RNA transcripts. Initially, a first-round RT-PCR of the TCR CDR3 employed the HTBI primer set. TCRdb itself ran the multiplex PCR reads through MiXCR, one entry per CDR3 protein. Found here are around 390,000 distinct CDR3 sequences, about 14% of them singletons; the top ten hold 15% to 20%.

The sequenced material came from blood. The clonotype was recovered from a woman in her 30s with Graves' ophthalmopathy. V usage is TRBV5-4 and J usage is TRBJ1-2; D is possibly TRBD1 (6 bases). The CDR3 loop is CASSLWTADGYTF. The CDR3, as DNA: TGTGCCAGCAGCTTGTGGACAGCGGATGGCTACACCTTC. Drawing the rest from reference TRBV5-4 and TRBJ1-2, the complete variable domain is ETGVTQSPTHLIKTRGQQVTLRCSSQSGHNTVSWYQQALGQGPQFIFQYYREEENGRGNFPPRFSGLQFPNYSSELNVNALELDDSALYLCASSLWTADGYTFGSGTRLTVV.